This TCR beta chain was found in a study of PD-1 blockade in classical Hodgkin lymphoma. Study observations and caveats: Newly diagnosed patients had baseline TCR diversity that was reportedly lower than that of healthy donors. Repertoire differences lack defined causes, possibly disease activity or prior therapy.

Using immunoSEQ multiplex PCR, the repertoire was profiled, and TCRdb retains in-frame clones only, with some absent. The sample has over 50,000 clones, about nine tenths seen once; the top ten hold approximately 6.9%. The CDR3 runs to 14 residues. Germline lookup yields CDR1 SGDLS and CDR2 YYNGEE. Trimming shortened V by 3 bases and J by 5 bases, and 13 bases separated the two germline ends. Time point given: cycle 4 day 1 (C4D1), after less than 7 weeks of nivolumab. In every patient, relapse followed autologous stem cell transplantation, while exposure to brentuximab vedotin differed. A note on this clone: Its antigen is undetermined.

The origin of this receptor is a human donor with classical Hodgkin lymphoma. The genes are TRBV9 and TRBJ2-3, with D perhaps TRBD2 (7 bases). Material: peripheral blood mononuclear cells (PBMCs), obtained before the fourth cycle of nivolumab. CDR3 protein: CASSEMGGQDTQYF. CDR3 bases: TGTGCCAGCAGCGAGATGGGGGGGCAAGATACGCAGTATTTT.